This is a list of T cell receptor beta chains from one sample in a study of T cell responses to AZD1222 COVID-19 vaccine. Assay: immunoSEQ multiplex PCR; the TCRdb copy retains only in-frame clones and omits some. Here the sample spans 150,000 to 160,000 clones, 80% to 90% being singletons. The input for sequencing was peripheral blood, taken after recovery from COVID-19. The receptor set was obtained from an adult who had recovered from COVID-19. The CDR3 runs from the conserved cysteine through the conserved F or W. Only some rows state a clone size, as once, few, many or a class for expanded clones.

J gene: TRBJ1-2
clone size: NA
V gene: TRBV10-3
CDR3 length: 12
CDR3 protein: CAFQTANYGYTF

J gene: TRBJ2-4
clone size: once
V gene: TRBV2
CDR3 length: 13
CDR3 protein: CASSPPSGDIQYF

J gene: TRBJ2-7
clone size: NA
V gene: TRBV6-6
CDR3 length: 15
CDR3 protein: CASKNRRGISYEQYF

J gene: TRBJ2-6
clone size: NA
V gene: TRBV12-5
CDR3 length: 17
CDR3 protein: CASGLPFSGQGANVLTF

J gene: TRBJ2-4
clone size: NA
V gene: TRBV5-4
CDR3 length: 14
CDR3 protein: CASSLKGAGNIQYF

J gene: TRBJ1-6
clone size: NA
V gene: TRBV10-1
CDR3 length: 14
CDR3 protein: CASSPIAGDVYLHF

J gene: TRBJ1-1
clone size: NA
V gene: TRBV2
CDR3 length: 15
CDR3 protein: CASSEARSGFTEAFF

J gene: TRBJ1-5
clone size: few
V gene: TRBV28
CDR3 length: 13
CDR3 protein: CASSLGGRRDQHF

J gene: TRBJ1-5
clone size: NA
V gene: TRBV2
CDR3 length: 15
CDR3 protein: CASTLGAGVTQPQHF

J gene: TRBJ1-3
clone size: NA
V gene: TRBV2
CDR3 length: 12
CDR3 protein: CASATSGNTIYF

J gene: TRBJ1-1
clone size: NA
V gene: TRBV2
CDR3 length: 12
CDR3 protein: CASRQDYTEAFF

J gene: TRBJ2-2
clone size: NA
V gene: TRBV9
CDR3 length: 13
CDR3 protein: CASSASNTGELFF

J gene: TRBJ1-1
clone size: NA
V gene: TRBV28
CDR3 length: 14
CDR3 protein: CASSLLGTATEAFF

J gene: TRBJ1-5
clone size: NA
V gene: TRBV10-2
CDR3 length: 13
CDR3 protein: CASSLDRDQPQHF

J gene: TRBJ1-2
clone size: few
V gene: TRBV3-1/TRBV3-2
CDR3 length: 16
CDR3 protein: CASSQLPTGTSYGYTF

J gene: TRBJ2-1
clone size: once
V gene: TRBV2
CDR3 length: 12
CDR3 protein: CASSLIDNEQFF

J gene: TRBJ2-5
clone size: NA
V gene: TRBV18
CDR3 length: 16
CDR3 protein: CASSPLLAGGSETQYF

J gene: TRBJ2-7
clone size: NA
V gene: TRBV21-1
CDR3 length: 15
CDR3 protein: CASSPGQGGRGEQYF

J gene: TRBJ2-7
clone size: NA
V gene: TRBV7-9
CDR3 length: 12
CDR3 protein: CASSSGTGRATF

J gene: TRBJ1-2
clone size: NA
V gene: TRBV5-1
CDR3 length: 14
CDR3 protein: CASRTGTQGYGYTF

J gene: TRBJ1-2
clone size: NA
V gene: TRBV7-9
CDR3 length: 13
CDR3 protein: CASSIQGNYGYTF

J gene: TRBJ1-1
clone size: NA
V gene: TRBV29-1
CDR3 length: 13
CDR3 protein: CSGRQGGNTEAFF

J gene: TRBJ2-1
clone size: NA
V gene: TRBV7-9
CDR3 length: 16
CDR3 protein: CASSLALAGVYNEQFF

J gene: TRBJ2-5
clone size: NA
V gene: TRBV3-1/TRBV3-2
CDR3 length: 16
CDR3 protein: CASSRSGREGQETQYF

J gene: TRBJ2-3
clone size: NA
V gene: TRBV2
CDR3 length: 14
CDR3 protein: CASSPGTRKDTQYF

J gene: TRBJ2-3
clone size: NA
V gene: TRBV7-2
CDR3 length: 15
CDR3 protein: CASSSGAGGTDTQYF